This T cell receptor beta chain was captured by sequencing in a study of cytomegalovirus exposure and HLA in healthy donors. Study-level findings and limits: Reportedly, cytomegalovirus status was diagnosed with high sensitivity and specificity. Association of 16,951 TCR beta sequences with HLA alleles was found at 0.05 false discovery rate in a later analysis.

Trimming removed 3 bases from V and 1 base from J; junction bases left unmatched: 2. Per germline, CDR1 MNHNS and CDR2 SASEGT. The CDR3 consists of 15 residues. The PCR made use of 60 Vbeta and 13 Jbeta primers. The data were produced by immunoSEQ multiplex PCR, yet TCRdb's version contains in-frame clones alone and is incomplete. Of 100,000 to 150,000 clones in the sample, 60% to 80% were seen once. Notes on this clone: The antigen is undetermined.

The genes are TRBV6-1 and TRBJ2-3, with 9 bases lining up with TRBD1. This TCR derives from a female donor in good health and CMV-seronegative. Source material: PBMCs. The CDR3 DNA is TGTGCCAGCAGTGAGAGACAGGGGGGCACAGATACGCAGTATTTT. This encodes CASSERQGGTDTQYF.